This TCR beta chain was retrieved from a study of a mutant IDH1 vaccine in newly diagnosed glioma. Study summary: Patients, over weeks 1, 3, 5, 7, 11, 15, 19 and 23, received a total of eight vaccinations.

The CDR3 length is 16 residues. Trimming shortened V by 0 bases and J by 0 bases, and 9 bases separated the two germline ends. The germline CDR1 and CDR2 sequences are MNHEY and SVGAGI. Worth noting for this clone: Its specificity is not known.

The time point was: week 11, during vaccination. Each dose delivered 300 ug of mutant IDH1 20-mer peptide subcutaneously with imiquimod. The repertoire was sequenced with immunoSEQ multiplex PCR; TCRdb's copy has only in-frame clones and lacks some. Here the sample spans around 130,000 clones, about four fifths being singletons. V usage is TRBV6-5 and J usage is TRBJ1-3; maybe TRBD1 (6 bases). The sample consisted of PBMCs, taken from a glioma patient whose treatment included an IDH1 peptide vaccine. The TCR sequence derives from a man in his forties with glioma. The CDR3 DNA is TGTGCCAGCAGTTACTCGACAGGCTCCTCTGGAAACACCATATATTTT. Its protein is CASSYSTGSSGNTIYF.